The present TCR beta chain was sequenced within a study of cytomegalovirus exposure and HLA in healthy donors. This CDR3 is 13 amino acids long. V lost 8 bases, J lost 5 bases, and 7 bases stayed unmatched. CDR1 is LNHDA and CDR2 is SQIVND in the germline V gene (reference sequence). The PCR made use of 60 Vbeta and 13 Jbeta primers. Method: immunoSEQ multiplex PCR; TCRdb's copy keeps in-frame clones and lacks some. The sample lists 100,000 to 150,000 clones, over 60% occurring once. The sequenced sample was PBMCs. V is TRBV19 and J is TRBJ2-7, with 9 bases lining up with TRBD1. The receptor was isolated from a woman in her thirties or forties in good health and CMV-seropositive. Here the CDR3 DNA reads TGTGCCAGTGGAGGGACAGGGTCCCACGAGCAGTACTTC. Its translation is CASGGTGSHEQYF.